This TCR beta chain is from a study of T cells in localized non-small cell lung cancer. Study-wide findings and caveats: Prolonged overall survival went with higher T cell density in the blood. Appearances in adjacent lung were noted for a median roughly 50 of the top 100 tumor clones.

Clones were sequenced by immunoSEQ multiplex PCR, and TCRdb holds only the in-frame ones, with some missing. Found here are approximately 30,000 clones, 75% to 95% of them singletons; the top ten hold over 9.5%. Trimming took 6 bases from V and 6 from J; bases not matched to a gene: 9. Germline CDR1 SGHTA, CDR2 FQGNSA. This CDR3 region has 15 residues. In regard to this clone: Its antigen remains unknown.

Sequencing was performed on peripheral blood mononuclear cells, taken before any cancer treatment. This TCR was sampled from a female donor aged 60 or older with stage II lung adenocarcinoma. V and J are TRBV7-2 and TRBJ1-2; TRBD1 matches at 11 bases. CDR3 residues: CASRRPGQGDHGYTF. The DNA of the CDR3 is TGTGCCAGCAGGCGTCCGGGACAGGGGGACCATGGCTACACCTTC.